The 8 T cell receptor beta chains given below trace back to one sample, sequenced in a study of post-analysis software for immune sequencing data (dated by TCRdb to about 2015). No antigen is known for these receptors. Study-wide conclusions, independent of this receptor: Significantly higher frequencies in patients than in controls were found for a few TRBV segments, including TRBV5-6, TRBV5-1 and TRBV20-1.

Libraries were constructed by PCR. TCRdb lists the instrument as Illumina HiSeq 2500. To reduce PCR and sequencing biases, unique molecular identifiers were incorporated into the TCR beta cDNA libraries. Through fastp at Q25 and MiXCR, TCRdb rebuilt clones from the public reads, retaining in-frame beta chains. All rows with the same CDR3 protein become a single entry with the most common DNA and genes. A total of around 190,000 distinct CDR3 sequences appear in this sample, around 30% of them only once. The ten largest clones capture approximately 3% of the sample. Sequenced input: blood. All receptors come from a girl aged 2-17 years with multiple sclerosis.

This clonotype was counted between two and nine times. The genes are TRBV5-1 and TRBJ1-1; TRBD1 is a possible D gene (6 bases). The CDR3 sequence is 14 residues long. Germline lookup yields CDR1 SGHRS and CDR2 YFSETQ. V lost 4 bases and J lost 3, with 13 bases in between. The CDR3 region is CASSPIRTDTEAFF. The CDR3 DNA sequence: TGCGCCAGCAGCCCGATTAGGACAGACACTGAAGCTTTCTTT.

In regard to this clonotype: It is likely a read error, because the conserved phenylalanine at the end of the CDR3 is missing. In DNA form, the CDR3 reads TGCAGTGCTAGGGGCGAATACACAGATACGCAGTATTGT. Its protein product is CSARGEYTDTQYC. J is TRBJ2-3 and V is TRBV20-1; D gene ambiguous. V lost 3 bases to trimming and J lost 2 bases, with 9 bases between them. There are 13 residues in the CDR3. Germline V CDR1 and CDR2: DFQATT, SNEGSKA (reference sequence).

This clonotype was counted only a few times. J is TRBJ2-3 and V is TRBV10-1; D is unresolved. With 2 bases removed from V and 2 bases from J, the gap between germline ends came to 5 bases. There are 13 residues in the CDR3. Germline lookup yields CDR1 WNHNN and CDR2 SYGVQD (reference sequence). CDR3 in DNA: TGCGCCAGCAGTGAGCACTACACAGATACGCAGTATTTT. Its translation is CASSEHYTDTQYF.

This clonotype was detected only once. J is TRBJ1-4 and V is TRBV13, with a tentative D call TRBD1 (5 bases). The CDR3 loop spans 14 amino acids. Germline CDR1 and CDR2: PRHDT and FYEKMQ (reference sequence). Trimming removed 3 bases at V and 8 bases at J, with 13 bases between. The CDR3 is CASSFAGEGEKLFF. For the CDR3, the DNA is TGTGCCAGCAGCTTCGCGGGCGAGGGGGAAAAACTGTTTTTT.

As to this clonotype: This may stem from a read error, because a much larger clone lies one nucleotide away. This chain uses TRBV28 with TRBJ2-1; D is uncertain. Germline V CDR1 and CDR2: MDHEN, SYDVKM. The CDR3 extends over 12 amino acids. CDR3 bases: TGTGCCACCATTAGCTCCTGCAATGAGCAGTTCTTC. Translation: CATISSCNEQFF.

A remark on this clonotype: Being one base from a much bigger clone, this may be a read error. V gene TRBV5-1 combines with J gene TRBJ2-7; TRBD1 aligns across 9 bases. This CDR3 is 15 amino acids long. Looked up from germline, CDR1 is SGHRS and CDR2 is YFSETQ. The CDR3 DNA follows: TGCGTCAGCAGCTTGACACAGGGGGCCTCCTACGAGCAGTACTTC. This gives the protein CVSSLTQGASYEQYF.

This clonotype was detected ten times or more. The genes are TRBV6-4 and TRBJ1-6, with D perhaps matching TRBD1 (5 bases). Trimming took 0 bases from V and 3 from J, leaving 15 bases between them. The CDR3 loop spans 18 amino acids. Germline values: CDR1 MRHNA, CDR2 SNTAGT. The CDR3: CASSDSSSPGLYNSPLHF. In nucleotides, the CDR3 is TGTGCCAGCAGTGACTCTTCAAGTCCGGGACTCTATAATTCACCCCTCCACTTT.

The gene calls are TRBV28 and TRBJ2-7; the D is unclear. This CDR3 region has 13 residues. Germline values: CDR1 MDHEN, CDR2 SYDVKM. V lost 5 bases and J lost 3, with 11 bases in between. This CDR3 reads CASSLLENYEQYF. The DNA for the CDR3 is TGTGCCAGCAGTCTCCTAGAAAACTACGAGCAGTACTTC.